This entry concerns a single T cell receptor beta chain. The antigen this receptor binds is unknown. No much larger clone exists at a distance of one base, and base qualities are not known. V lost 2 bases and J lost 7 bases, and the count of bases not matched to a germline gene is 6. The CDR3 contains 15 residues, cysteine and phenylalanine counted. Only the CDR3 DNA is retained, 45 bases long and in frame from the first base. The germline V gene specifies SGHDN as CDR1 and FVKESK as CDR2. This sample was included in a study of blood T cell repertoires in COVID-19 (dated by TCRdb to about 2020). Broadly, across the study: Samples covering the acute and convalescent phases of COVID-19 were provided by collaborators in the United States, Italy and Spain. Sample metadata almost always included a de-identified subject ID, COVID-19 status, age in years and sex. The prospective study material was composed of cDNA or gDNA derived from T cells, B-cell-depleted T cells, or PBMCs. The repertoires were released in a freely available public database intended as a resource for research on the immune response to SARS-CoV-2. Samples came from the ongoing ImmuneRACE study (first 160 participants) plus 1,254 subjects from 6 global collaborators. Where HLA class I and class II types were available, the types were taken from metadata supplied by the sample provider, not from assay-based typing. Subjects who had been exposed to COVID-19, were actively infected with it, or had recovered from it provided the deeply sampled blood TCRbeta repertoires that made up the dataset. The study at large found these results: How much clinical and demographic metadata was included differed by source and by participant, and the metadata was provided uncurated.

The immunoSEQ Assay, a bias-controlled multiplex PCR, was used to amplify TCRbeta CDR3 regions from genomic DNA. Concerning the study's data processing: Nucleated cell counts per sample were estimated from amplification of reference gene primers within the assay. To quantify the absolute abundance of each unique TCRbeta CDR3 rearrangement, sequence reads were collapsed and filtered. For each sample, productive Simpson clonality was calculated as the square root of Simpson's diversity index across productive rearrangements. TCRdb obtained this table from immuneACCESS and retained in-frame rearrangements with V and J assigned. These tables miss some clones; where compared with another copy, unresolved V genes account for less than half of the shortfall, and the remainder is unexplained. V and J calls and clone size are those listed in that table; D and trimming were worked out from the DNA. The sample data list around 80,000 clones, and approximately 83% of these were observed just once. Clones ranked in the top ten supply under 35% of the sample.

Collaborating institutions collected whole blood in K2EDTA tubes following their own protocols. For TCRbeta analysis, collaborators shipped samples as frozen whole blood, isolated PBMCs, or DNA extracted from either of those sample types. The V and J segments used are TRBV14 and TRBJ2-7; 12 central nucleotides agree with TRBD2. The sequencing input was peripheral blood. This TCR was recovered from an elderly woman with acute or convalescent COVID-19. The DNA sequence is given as TGTGCCAGCAGCCAATTCTCTAGCGGGAGGGTGGAGCAGTACTTC. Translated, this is CASSQFSSGRVEQYF.